This TCR beta chain was observed in a study of cytomegalovirus exposure and HLA in healthy donors. Details on this clone: Its antigen is currently unknown.

Germline V gene lookup returns CDR1 SNHLY and CDR2 FYNNEI. This CDR3 comprises 14 residues. Trimming took 1 base from V and 5 from J, leaving 11 bases between them. Use of 60 Vbeta and 13 Jbeta primers characterized the PCR. The table came from immunoSEQ multiplex PCR; TCRdb's copy has only in-frame clones and leaves some out. The table records around 80,000 clones, around 76% of them present only once. Study observations and caveats: Cytomegalovirus association was listed for about 170 TCR beta chains.

The receptor comes from a man aged 18 to 35 in good health and CMV-seropositive. Sequencing was performed on PBMCs. This chain connects TRBV2 to TRBJ2-5, with D possibly matching TRBD1 (6 bases). CDR3 loop: CASSEGIRGETQYF. The CDR3 DNA reads as TGTGCCAGCAGTGAAGGAATCAGGGGCGAGACCCAGTACTTC.